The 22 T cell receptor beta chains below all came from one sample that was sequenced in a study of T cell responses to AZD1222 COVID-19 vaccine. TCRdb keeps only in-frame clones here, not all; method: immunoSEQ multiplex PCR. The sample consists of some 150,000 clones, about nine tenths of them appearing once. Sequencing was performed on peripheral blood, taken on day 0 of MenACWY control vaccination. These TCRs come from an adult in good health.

CDR3 nucleotide sequence: TGTGCCAGCAGCGTGGGGACCGGGACAGGGATTCCCTACGAGCAGTACTTC. Translating it yields CASSVGTGTGIPYEQYF. This sequence joins TRBV9 and TRBJ2-7, with 9 bases aligning to TRBD1. This CDR3 has 17 amino acids. V was clipped by 2 bases and J by 2 bases; unmatched bases: 11. The V gene's germline CDR1 is SGDLS and CDR2 YYNGEE.

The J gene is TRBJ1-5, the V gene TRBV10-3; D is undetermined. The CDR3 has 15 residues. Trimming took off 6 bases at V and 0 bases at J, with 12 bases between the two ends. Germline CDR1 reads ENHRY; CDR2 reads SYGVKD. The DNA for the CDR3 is TGTGCCATCAGAGAACATTGGGGTAGCAATCAGCCCCAGCATTTT. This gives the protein CAIREHWGSNQPQHF.

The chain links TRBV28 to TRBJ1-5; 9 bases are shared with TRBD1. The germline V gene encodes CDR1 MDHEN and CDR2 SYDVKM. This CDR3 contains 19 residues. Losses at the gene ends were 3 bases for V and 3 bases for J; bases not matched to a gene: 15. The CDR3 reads CASSFPPYRGRLFNQPQHF. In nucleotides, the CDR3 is TGTGCCAGCAGTTTTCCCCCGTACAGGGGGCGTCTCTTCAATCAGCCCCAGCATTTT.

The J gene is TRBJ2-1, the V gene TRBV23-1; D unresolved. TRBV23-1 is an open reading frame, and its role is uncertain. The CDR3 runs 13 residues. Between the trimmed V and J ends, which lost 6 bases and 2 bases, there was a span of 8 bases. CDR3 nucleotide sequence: TGCGCCAGCAGCTCCGGGCCCTACAATGAGCAGTTCTTC. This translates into CASSSGPYNEQFF.

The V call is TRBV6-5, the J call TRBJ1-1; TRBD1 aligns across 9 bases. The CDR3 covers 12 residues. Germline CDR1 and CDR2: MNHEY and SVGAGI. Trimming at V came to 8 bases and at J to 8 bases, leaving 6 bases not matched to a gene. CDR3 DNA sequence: TGTGCCAGCCGGGGAACAGGGGGCGAAGCTTTCTTT. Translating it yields CASRGTGGEAFF.

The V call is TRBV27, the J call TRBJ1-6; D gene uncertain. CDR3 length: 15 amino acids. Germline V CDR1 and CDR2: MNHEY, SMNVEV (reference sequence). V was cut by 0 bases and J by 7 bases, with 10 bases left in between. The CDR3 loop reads CASSLSQSSNSPLHF. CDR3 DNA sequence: TGTGCCAGCAGTTTATCACAGTCATCGAATTCACCCCTCCACTTT.

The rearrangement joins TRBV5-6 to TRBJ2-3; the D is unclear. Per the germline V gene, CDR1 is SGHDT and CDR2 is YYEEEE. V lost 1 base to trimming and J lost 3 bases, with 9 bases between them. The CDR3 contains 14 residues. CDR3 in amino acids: CASSLPYGTDTQYF. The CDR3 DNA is TGTGCCAGCAGCTTGCCTTATGGGACAGATACGCAGTATTTT.

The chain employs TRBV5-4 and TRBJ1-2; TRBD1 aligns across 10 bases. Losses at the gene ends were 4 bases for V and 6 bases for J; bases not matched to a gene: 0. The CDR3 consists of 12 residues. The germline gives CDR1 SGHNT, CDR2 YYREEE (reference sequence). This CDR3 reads CASSDRGHGYTF. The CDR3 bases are TGTGCCAGCAGCGACAGGGGGCATGGCTACACCTTC. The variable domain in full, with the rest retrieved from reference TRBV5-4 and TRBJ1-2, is ETGVTQSPTHLIKTRGQQVTLRCSSQSGHNTVSWYQQALGQGPQFIFQYYREEENGRGNFPPRFSGLQFPNYSSELNVNALELDDSALYLCASSDRGHGYTFGSGTRLTVV.

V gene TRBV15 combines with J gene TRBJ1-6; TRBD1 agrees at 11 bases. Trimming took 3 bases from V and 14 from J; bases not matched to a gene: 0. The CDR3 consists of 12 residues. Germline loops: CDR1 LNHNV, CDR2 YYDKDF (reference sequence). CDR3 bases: TGTGCCACCAGCAGGGGACAGGGGGCCCTCCACTTT. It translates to CATSRGQGALHF.

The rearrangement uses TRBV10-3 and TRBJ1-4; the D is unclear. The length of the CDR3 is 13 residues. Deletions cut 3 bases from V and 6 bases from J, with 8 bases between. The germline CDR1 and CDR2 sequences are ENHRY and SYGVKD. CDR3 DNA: TGTGCCATCAGTGACCCAAATGATGAAAAACTGTTTTTT. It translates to CAISDPNDEKLFF.

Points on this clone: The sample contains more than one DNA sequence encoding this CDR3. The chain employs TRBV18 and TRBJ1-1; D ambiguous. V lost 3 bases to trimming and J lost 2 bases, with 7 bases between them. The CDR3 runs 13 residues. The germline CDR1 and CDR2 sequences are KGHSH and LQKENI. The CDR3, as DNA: TGTGCCAGCTCACCCGACCAAAACACTGAAGCTTTCTTT. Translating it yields CASSPDQNTEAFF.

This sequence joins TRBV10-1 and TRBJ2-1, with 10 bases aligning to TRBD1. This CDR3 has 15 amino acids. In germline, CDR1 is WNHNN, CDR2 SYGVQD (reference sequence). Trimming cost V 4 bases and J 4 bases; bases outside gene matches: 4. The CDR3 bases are TGCGCCAGCAGTGGGGGACAGGGGCCGTACAATGAGCAGTTCTTC. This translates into CASSGGQGPYNEQFF.

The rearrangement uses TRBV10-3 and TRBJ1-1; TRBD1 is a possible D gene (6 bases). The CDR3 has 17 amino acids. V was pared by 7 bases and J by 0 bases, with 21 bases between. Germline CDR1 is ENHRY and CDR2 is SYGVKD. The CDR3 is CAITPRFEQGLNTEAFF. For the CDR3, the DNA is TGTGCCATCACCCCCCGGTTTGAACAGGGTTTGAACACTGAAGCTTTCTTT.

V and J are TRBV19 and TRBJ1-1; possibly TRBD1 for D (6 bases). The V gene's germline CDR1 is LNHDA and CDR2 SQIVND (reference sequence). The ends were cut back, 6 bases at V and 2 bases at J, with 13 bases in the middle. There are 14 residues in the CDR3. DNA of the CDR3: TGTGCCAGTAGCCGCCGGGGGGCCAACACTGAAGCTTTCTTT. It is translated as CASSRRGANTEAFF.

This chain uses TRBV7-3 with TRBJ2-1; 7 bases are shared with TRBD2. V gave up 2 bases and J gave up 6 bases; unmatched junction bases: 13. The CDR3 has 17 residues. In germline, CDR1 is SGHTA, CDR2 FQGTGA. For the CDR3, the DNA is TGTGCCAGCAGCTTAGAAGGGGCGGGAGAGGGTTCCAATGAGCAGTTCTTC. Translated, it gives CASSLEGAGEGSNEQFF.

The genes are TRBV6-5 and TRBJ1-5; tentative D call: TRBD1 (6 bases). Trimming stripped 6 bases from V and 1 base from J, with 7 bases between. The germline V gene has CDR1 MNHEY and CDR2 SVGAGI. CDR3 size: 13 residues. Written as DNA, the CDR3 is TGTGCCAGCAGAGGACAGAGCAATCAGCCCCAGCATTTT. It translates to CASRGQSNQPQHF.

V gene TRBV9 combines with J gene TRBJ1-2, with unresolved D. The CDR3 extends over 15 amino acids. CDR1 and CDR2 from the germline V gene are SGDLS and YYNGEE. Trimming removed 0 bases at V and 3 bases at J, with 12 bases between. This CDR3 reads CASSVAGLEDYGYTF. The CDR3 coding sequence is TGTGCCAGCAGCGTAGCGGGCCTGGAGGACTATGGCTACACCTTC.

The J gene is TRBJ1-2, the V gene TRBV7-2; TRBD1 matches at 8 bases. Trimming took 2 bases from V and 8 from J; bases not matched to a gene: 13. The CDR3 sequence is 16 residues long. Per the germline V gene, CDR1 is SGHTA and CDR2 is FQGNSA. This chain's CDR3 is CASSLILTGELMGYTF. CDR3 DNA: TGTGCCAGCAGCTTAATCTTGACAGGGGAGTTAATGGGCTACACCTTC.

This CDR3 is CASASGYGYTF. CDR3 in DNA: TGTGCCAGCGCAAGCGGCTATGGCTACACCTTC. The rearrangement joins TRBV12-3 or TRBV12-4 to TRBJ1-2; D is unclear. This CDR3 has 11 amino acids. Trimming took off 8 bases at V and 4 bases at J, with 8 bases between the two ends.

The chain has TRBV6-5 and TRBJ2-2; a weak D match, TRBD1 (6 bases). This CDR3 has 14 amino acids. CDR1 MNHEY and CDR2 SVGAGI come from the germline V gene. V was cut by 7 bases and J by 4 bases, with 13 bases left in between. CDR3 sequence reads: CASTDSIGTGELFF. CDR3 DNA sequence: TGTGCCAGCACGGACAGTATTGGCACCGGGGAGCTGTTTTTT.

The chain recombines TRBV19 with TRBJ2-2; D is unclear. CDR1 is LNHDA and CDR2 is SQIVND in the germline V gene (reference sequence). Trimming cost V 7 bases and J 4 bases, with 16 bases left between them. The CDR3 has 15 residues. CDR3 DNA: TGTGCCAGTATAGGACGACGGCCAAGCACCGGGGAGCTGTTTTTT. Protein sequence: CASIGRRPSTGELFF.

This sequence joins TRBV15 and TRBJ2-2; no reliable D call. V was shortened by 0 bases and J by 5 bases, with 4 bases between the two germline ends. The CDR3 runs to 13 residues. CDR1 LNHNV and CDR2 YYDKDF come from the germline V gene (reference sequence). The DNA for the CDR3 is TGTGCCACCAGCAGAGATCTAACCGGGGAGCTGTTTTTT. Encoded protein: CATSRDLTGELFF.